These 24 T cell receptor beta chains came from one sample sequenced in a study of blood T cell repertoires in COVID-19. Sequencing was performed with immunoSEQ multiplex PCR; in TCRdb, only in-frame clones are kept and a portion is missing. The sample contains about 240,000 clones, around 86% of which appear only once. Material: PBMCs or T cells enriched from blood (not recorded which). These receptors were taken from a woman in her 40s with acute COVID-19.

The chain recombines TRBV19 with TRBJ2-2; 7 bases fit TRBD1. Germline lookup yields CDR1 LNHDA and CDR2 SQIVND (reference sequence). The J segment lost 4 bases and the V segment lost 3 bases, leaving 5 bases of the junction unmatched. This CDR3 spans 15 amino acids. CDR3 bases: TGTGCCAGTAGTATGAACAGGGGAACCACCGGGGAGCTGTTTTTT. Its translation is CASSMNRGTTGELFF.

The rearrangement links TRBV19 to TRBJ1-5; D gene ambiguous. V was shortened by 3 bases and J by 0 bases, with 18 bases between the two germline ends. In germline, CDR1 is LNHDA, CDR2 SQIVND (reference sequence). CDR3 size: 18 residues. CDR3 in amino acids: CASSIVYAQDYSNQPQHF. The CDR3, as DNA: TGTGCCAGTAGTATCGTGTACGCCCAGGATTATAGCAATCAGCCCCAGCATTTT.

This clone was seen only once. The chain carries TRBV5-4 and TRBJ2-7, with TRBD2 matching 9 bases. The V and J ends lost 0 bases and 0 bases, in that order; junction bases with no gene match: 4. Germline V CDR1 and CDR2: SGHNT, YYREEE (reference sequence). CDR3 length equals 16 residues. The CDR3 coding sequence is TGTGCCAGCAGCTTGGCGGGCGGGGGGGGCTCCTACGAGCAGTACTTC. Residues: CASSLAGGGGSYEQYF.

This chain links TRBV3-1 (or the pseudogene TRBV3-2) with TRBJ2-1, with 7 bases identical to TRBD1. Germline CDR1 is LGHDT and CDR2 is YNNKEL (reference sequence). The V and J ends lost 0 bases and 0 bases, in that order; junction bases with no gene match: 5. The CDR3 is 17 amino acids. In DNA form, the CDR3 reads TGTGCCAGCAGCCAAGATCCGGGACAGAGCTCCTACAATGAGCAGTTCTTC. This encodes CASSQDPGQSSYNEQFF.

J is TRBJ2-3 and V is TRBV2, with TRBD1 matching over 7 bases. Germline V CDR1 and CDR2: SNHLY, FYNNEI. V was pared by 10 bases and J by 2 bases, with 21 bases of the junction left unmatched. The CDR3 contains 18 residues. CDR3 sequence reads: CATPSGAFRQGNTDTQYF. Written as DNA, the CDR3 is TGTGCCACGCCTTCCGGGGCATTCCGACAGGGAAACACAGATACGCAGTATTTT.

The chain joins TRBV4-1 to TRBJ2-7, with 11 bases lining up with TRBD2. J was trimmed by 0 bases and V by 4 bases; bases with no gene match: 2. CDR1 is MGHRA and CDR2 is YSYEKL in the germline V gene. CDR3 size: 15 residues. The CDR3 sequence: CASSRLAGSSYEQYF. The CDR3 DNA follows: TGCGCCAGCAGCCGACTAGCGGGGAGCTCCTACGAGCAGTACTTC.

The CDR3 DNA follows: TGTGCCACCAGCGGAAGGGGTAGCGGTGGGGATACGCAGTATTTT. Encoded protein: CATSGRGSGGDTQYF. The chain is built from TRBV15 and TRBJ2-3; the D gene is possibly TRBD2 (6 bases). CDR3 length: 15 amino acids. Trimming took off 5 bases at V and 6 bases at J, with 18 bases between the two ends. In germline, CDR1 is LNHNV, CDR2 YYDKDF (reference sequence).

J is TRBJ2-7 and V is TRBV6-5; no reliable D call. Trimming left V 0 bases short and J 2 bases short, with 14 bases between. The CDR3 covers 16 residues. Looked up from germline, CDR1 is MNHEY and CDR2 is SVGAGI. The chain's CDR3 is CASSYSKRGGPYEQYF. The CDR3, as DNA: TGTGCCAGCAGTTACTCGAAGCGCGGCGGCCCCTACGAGCAGTACTTC.

CDR3 protein: CASSNRDRGHNSPLHF. CDR3 nucleotides: TGCGCCAGCAGCAACCGGGACAGGGGGCATAATTCACCCCTCCACTTT. The chain employs TRBV5-1 and TRBJ1-6; 12 bases line up with TRBD1. Per germline, CDR1 SGHRS and CDR2 YFSETQ. The junction had 4 bases not matched to a gene; V was cut back by 4 bases and J by 5 bases. CDR3 length: 16 amino acids.

This chain connects TRBV7-9 to TRBJ1-5, with 7 bases matching TRBD1. This CDR3 comprises 17 residues. The V and J ends lost 0 bases and 1 base, in that order; junction bases with no gene match: 6. Germline V gives CDR1 SEHNR, CDR2 FQNEAQ (reference sequence). CDR3 sequence (DNA): TGTGCCAGCAGCTTAGCAGACAGGGTAAGCAGCAATCAGCCCCAGCATTTT. As protein: CASSLADRVSSNQPQHF.

CDR3 nucleotides: TGTGCCAGTAGACATCTGGGACAGGACTATGGCTACACCTTC. Protein sequence: CASRHLGQDYGYTF. The chain links TRBV19 to TRBJ1-2, with 8 nucleotides matching TRBD1. The V and J ends lost 6 bases and 3 bases, in that order; junction bases with no gene match: 6. This CDR3 contains 14 residues. Germline loops: CDR1 LNHDA, CDR2 SQIVND (reference sequence).

This chain uses TRBV5-1 with TRBJ1-6; D unresolved. V lost 0 bases and J 9 bases, leaving 13 bases between the germline ends. This CDR3 is 15 amino acids long. Germline CDR1 reads SGHRS; CDR2 reads YFSETQ. The DNA for the CDR3 is TGCGCCAGCAGCTTGGCCTCGACCGGACTTTCACCCCTCCACTTT. Translating it yields CASSLASTGLSPLHF. Variable domain in full (rest from reference TRBV5-1 and TRBJ1-6): KAGVTQTPRYLIKTRGQQVTLSCSPISGHRSVSWYQQTPGQGLQFLFEYFSETQRNKGNFPGRFSGRQFSNSRSEMNVSTLELGDSALYLCASSLASTGLSPLHFGNGTRLTVT.

In the case of this clone: Other DNA sequences in the same sample also yield this CDR3. V is TRBV5-4 and J is TRBJ1-1, with 7 bases lining up with TRBD1. J lost 1 base, V lost 4 bases, and 4 bases had no gene match. CDR1 is SGHNT, CDR2 YYREEE, per germline (reference sequence). The CDR3 loop spans 14 amino acids. The CDR3 coding sequence is TGTGCCAGCAGCCGGGGACAGTCGAACACTGAAGCTTTCTTT. This codes for CASSRGQSNTEAFF.

The chain has TRBV13 and TRBJ1-1, with D hard to call. V was shortened by 8 bases and J by 5 bases, with 12 bases between the two germline ends. Germline values: CDR1 PRHDT, CDR2 FYEKMQ (reference sequence). The CDR3 runs to 12 residues. CDR3 bases: TGTGCCAGCTCCCTCCCGGGGACTGAAGCTTTCTTT. This gives the protein CASSLPGTEAFF. Using reference TRBV13 and TRBJ1-1 for the parts outside the CDR3, the full variable domain is AAGVIQSPRHLIKEKRETATLKCYPIPRHDTVYWYQQGPGQDPQFLISFYEKMQSDKGSIPDRFSAQQFSDYHSELNMSSLELGDSALYFCASSLPGTEAFFGQGTRLTVV.

The J gene is TRBJ1-5, the V gene TRBV19; 7 positions match TRBD1. This CDR3 is built from 17 residues. The ends lost 3 bases at V and 0 bases at J; junction bases unmatched: 8. Germline V gene lookup returns CDR1 LNHDA and CDR2 SQIVND (reference sequence). The CDR3 DNA reads as TGTGCCAGTAGTATCCGGGACAGAAAGTATAGCAATCAGCCCCAGCATTTT. It translates to CASSIRDRKYSNQPQHF.

The chain combines TRBV7-9 with TRBJ2-7; D gene unclear. CDR3 length: 14 residues. Germline V lookup: CDR1 SEHNR, CDR2 FQNEAQ (reference sequence). Trimming cost V 2 bases and J 0 bases, with 8 bases left between them. CDR3 sequence: CASSLTDISYEQYF. The DNA of the CDR3 is TGTGCCAGCAGCTTAACTGACATCTCCTACGAGCAGTACTTC.

The rearrangement links TRBV3-1 (or the pseudogene TRBV3-2) to TRBJ2-1, with 12 bases aligning to TRBD2. V lost 4 bases and J lost 6; bases outside the gene matches: 7. This CDR3 contains 16 residues. CDR1 and CDR2 from the germline V gene are LGHDT and YNNKEL (reference sequence). Here the CDR3 DNA reads TGTGCCAGCAGCCGCATTGGACTAGCGGGAAGCAATGAGCAGTTCTTC. Amino acid sequence: CASSRIGLAGSNEQFF.

V gene TRBV5-1 combines with J gene TRBJ2-2; a weak D match, TRBD2 (6 bases). With 8 bases removed from V and 2 bases from J, the gap between germline ends came to 13 bases. CDR3 length: 14 residues. Germline assignment: CDR1 SGHRS and CDR2 YFSETQ. The CDR3 region is CASKLSGNTGELFF. The CDR3 DNA sequence: TGCGCCAGTAAACTTAGCGGAAACACCGGGGAGCTGTTTTTT.

This chain uses TRBV7-3 with TRBJ1-6; D unresolved. V lost 5 bases to trimming and J lost 16 bases, with 18 bases between them. This CDR3 region has 13 residues. The V gene's germline CDR1 is SGHTA and CDR2 FQGTGA. The CDR3 reads CASSRSPGSRLHF. DNA for the CDR3: TGTGCCAGCAGCCGTAGCCCCGGATCACGACTCCACTTT.

Only one count was recorded for this clone. The V gene is TRBV5-4, the J gene TRBJ2-3; D is possibly TRBD1 (5 bases). The germline V gene encodes CDR1 SGHNT and CDR2 YYREEE (reference sequence). This CDR3 region has 15 residues. Deletions cut 0 bases from V and 2 bases from J, with 10 bases between. CDR3 nucleotides: TGTGCCAGCAGCTTGGGAGGCAGGGCCACAGATACGCAGTATTTT. Translating it yields CASSLGGRATDTQYF.

The chain carries TRBV11-3 and TRBJ2-5, with TRBD2 identical over 7 bases. Germline-derived CDR1 and CDR2 are SGHNT and YENEEA. The CDR3 extends over 14 amino acids. Trimming cost V 1 base and J 5 bases; bases outside gene matches: 4. The CDR3 coding sequence is TGTGCCAGCAGCTTAGGGGAGGGCTTGGAGACCCAGTACTTC. This translates into CASSLGEGLETQYF.

The rearrangement uses TRBV24-1 and TRBJ2-5, with D tentatively TRBD1 (5 bases). Trimming pared 4 bases from V and 4 bases from J, leaving 12 bases between. The CDR3 loop spans 14 amino acids. Germline assignment: CDR1 KGHDR and CDR2 SFDVKD. The CDR3 nucleotides read TGTGCCACCAGTGACCAGGTAACAGGAGAGACCCAGTACTTC. Its translation: CATSDQVTGETQYF.

J is TRBJ2-1 and V is TRBV5-1; a possible D gene is TRBD1 (8 bases). Trimming stripped 0 bases from V and 8 bases from J, with 12 bases between. CDR1 is SGHRS, CDR2 YFSETQ, per germline. The CDR3 contains 14 residues. CDR3 sequence (DNA): TGCGCCAGCAGCTTGGGAACAGGGGGGGATGAGCAGTTCTTC. Translation gives CASSLGTGGDEQFF.

This chain connects TRBV11-3 to TRBJ2-1; D might be TRBD2 (6 bases). Germline values: CDR1 SGHNT, CDR2 YENEEA. CDR3 size: 15 residues. The germline V and J ends were trimmed by 5 bases and 6 bases, with 17 bases remaining between them. The CDR3, as DNA: TGTGCCAGCAGCCCGCGACTAGGCCCATCCAATGAGCAGTTCTTC. This sequence encodes CASSPRLGPSNEQFF.